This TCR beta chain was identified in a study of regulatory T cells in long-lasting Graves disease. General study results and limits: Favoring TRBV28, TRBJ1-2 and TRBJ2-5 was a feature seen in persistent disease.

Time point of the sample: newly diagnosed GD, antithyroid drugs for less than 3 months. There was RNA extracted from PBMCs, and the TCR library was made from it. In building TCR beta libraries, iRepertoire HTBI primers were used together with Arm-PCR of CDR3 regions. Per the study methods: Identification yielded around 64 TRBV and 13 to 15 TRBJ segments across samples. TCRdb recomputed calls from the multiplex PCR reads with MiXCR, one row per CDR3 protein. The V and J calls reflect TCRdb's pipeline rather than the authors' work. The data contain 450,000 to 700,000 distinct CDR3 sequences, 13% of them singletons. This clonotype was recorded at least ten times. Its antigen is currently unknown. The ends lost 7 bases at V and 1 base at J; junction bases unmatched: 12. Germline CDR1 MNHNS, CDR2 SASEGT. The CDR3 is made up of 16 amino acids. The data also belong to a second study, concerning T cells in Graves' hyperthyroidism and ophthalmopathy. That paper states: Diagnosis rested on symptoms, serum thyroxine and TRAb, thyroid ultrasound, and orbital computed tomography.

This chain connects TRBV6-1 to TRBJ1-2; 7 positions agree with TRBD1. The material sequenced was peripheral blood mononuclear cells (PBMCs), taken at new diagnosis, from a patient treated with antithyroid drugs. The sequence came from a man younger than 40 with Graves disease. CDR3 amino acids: CASMTGLMVGNYGYTF. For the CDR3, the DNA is TGTGCCAGCATGACAGGGTTAATGGTCGGTAACTATGGCTACACCTTC.